This TCR beta chain was captured in a study of T cells in localized non-small cell lung cancer. Study-level results: Elevated blood T cell density was associated with longer overall survival. Of the top 100 tumor clones, median around 60 were in adjacent lung, some 30 among its top 100.

A note on this clone: Its matching antigen is unknown.

Per the germline V gene, CDR1 is LNHNV and CDR2 is YYDKDF (reference sequence). The CDR3 extends over 17 amino acids. Trimming shortened V by 1 base and J by 5 bases, and 20 bases separated the two germline ends. The table came from immunoSEQ multiplex PCR; TCRdb's copy has only in-frame clones and leaves some out. The table lists some 25,000 clones, roughly 80% of them singletons. The rearrangement uses TRBV15 and TRBJ2-5, with D possibly matching TRBD1 (6 bases). Material: peripheral blood, obtained before any cancer treatment. The receptor comes from a man aged 35 to 69 with stage III squamous cell lung carcinoma. The CDR3 region is CATSRGSPGEGRETQYF. The CDR3, as DNA: TGTGCCACCAGCAGAGGGTCCCCAGGGGAAGGAAGGGAGACCCAGTACTTC.